Shown below are 28 T cell receptor beta chains from a single sample sequenced in a study of immune characterization of retroperitoneal liposarcoma (dated by TCRdb to the late 2010s). Libraries were made using PCR. Sequenced on a NextSeq 500. TCRdb took the public reads, trimmed them with fastp at Q25, ran MiXCR for clone calling and kept in-frame beta chains. Rows matching on CDR3 protein sequence are summarized as one entry with the most common DNA and genes. The table for this sample lists about 10,000 distinct CDR3 sequences; about a quarter of them were counted only once. The top ten hold 8.5% of the sample. Sequencing input: tumor tissue. These receptors came from a female donor with retroperitoneal liposarcoma.

By share, this clonotype ranks as medium-sized. V gene TRBV6-1 combines with J gene TRBJ2-1; D is perhaps TRBD1 or TRBD2 (6 bases each). This CDR3 has 15 residues. CDR1 MNHNS and CDR2 SASEGT come from the germline V gene. V was shortened by 1 base and J by 10 bases, with 17 bases between the two germline ends. CDR3 sequence: CASSEGGDTTYEQFF. CDR3 DNA: TGTGCCAGCAGTGAAGGGGGGGACACCACCTACGAGCAGTTCTTC.

This chain uses TRBV10-3 with TRBJ2-7, with 10 bases lining up with TRBD2. The DNA end favors TRBJ2-5, so the J call may be wrong. The CDR3 consists of 17 residues. Per the germline V gene, CDR1 is ENHRY and CDR2 is SYGVKD. The CDR3 spells CAISETSGKILRETQYF. CDR3 sequence (DNA): TGTGCCATCAGTGAAACTAGCGGGAAAATACTACGGGAGACCCAGTACTTC.

In nucleotides, the CDR3 is TGTGCCAGCAGTTTAGGCCAACGGACAGGGACGTTCTTC. Residues: CASSLGQRTGTFF. The V gene is TRBV27, the J gene TRBJ2-1; TRBD1 aligns across 8 bases. The length of the CDR3 is 13 residues. Looked up from germline, CDR1 is MNHEY and CDR2 is SMNVEV (reference sequence). The trim removed 2 bases at V and 15 bases at J, leaving 9 bases unmatched.

This clonotype is medium-sized (0.01 to 0.1%) by share. The chain carries TRBV11-3 and TRBJ2-1, with D unclear. The DNA end lines up better with TRBJ2-7; the J call may be wrong. The CDR3 is 13 amino acids. Per the germline V gene, CDR1 is SGHNT and CDR2 is YENEEA. The CDR3 spells CASSPTVRNEQYF. In DNA, the CDR3 is TGTGCCAGCAGCCCAACTGTCAGGAATGAGCAGTACTTC.

This clonotype turned up a few times. The chain has TRBV12-3 or TRBV12-4 and TRBJ1-1; D call uncertain. Trimming took off 6 bases at V and 0 bases at J, with 5 bases between the two ends. The CDR3 spans 12 residues. CDR3 DNA: TGTGCCAGCAGAGTTATGAACACTGAAGCTTTCTTT. Protein product: CASRVMNTEAFF.

This clonotype has a count of ten or more. The chain recombines TRBV27 with TRBJ2-1; no definite D call. This CDR3 has 10 amino acids. Deletions cut 8 bases from V and 10 bases from J, with 9 bases between. Germline loops: CDR1 MNHEY, CDR2 SMNVEV (reference sequence). The CDR3 DNA is TGTGCCAGCGGCGTACAGGAGCAGTTCTTC. As protein: CASGVQEQFF.

This clonotype occurred many times. The chain couples TRBV27 to TRBJ2-1; 7 nucleotides agree with TRBD1. Judging by the DNA end, TRBJ2-7 fits better; the J call may be wrong. The CDR3 has 17 amino acids. From germline, CDR1 is MNHEY and CDR2 SMNVEV (reference sequence). CDR3 loop: CASSLSERPGGSYEQYF. DNA of the CDR3: TGTGCCAGCAGTTTATCTGAGCGTCCAGGGGGATCCTACGAGCAGTACTTC.

CDR3 residues: CASSSRSSGSNEQYF. CDR3 DNA: TGTGCCAGCAGCTCTAGGTCTAGCGGGAGCAATGAGCAGTACTTC. This sequence joins TRBV7-2 and TRBJ2-1; TRBD2 agrees at 10 bases. The DNA end favors TRBJ2-7, so the J call may be wrong. This CDR3 contains 15 residues. Per the germline V gene, CDR1 is SGHTA and CDR2 is FQGNSA.

The chain uses TRBV27 and TRBJ2-1; 7 bases map to TRBD2. The germline gives CDR1 MNHEY, CDR2 SMNVEV (reference sequence). Germline trimming cut 5 bases from V and 3 bases from J; bases unmatched to any gene: 10. The CDR3 runs to 16 residues. The CDR3 loop is CASSAGGKRGYNEQFF. CDR3 bases: TGTGCCAGCAGTGCCGGAGGGAAGCGGGGCTACAATGAGCAGTTCTTC.

This clonotype was recorded many times. This CDR3 reads CASSSPRRTRYEQFF. The CDR3 bases are TGTGCCAGCAGTTCCCCTCGCAGGACACGGTACGAGCAGTTCTTC. The V and J genes are TRBV6-1 and TRBJ2-1; D may be TRBD1 (5 bases). CDR1 is MNHNS, CDR2 SASEGT, per germline. The V and J ends lost 5 bases and 10 bases respectively, with 21 bases between them. The CDR3 sequence is 15 residues long.

As DNA, the CDR3 is TGTGCCAGCAGCTCTAGAAGACTAGCGGGAGTTGGGGAGACCCAGTACTTC. This translates into CASSSRRLAGVGETQYF. This chain connects TRBV7-6 to TRBJ2-3; 12 bases agree with TRBD2. The last part of the DNA fits TRBJ2-5 better; the J call may be wrong. This CDR3 region has 17 residues. The V gene's germline CDR1 is SGHVS and CDR2 FNYEAQ.

The chain uses TRBV6-4 and TRBJ2-1; 9 nucleotides match TRBD1. The CDR3 runs to 15 residues. V was clipped by 0 bases and J by 3 bases; unmatched bases: 0. The germline gives CDR1 MRHNA, CDR2 SNTAGT. The CDR3 bases are TGTGCCAGCAGTGACTCGACAGGGGGCTACAATGAGCAGTTCTTC. The encoded protein is CASSDSTGGYNEQFF.

As concerns this clonotype: This may come from a read error, since a much larger clone is one base off. The chain joins TRBV6-6 to TRBJ2-2, with D tentatively TRBD2 (5 bases). There are 14 residues in the CDR3. Germline V gene lookup returns CDR1 MNHNY and CDR2 SVGAGI (reference sequence). Written as DNA, the CDR3 is TGTGCCAGCAGTGAGGTACAAAACACCGGGGAGCAGTTTTTT. This sequence encodes CASSEVQNTGEQFF.

The rearrangement links TRBV6-1 to TRBJ1-5, with D unresolved. CDR3 size: 13 residues. Trimming stripped 2 bases from V and 5 bases from J, with 7 bases between. Germline lookup yields CDR1 MNHNS and CDR2 SASEGT. The CDR3 DNA reads as TGTGCCAGCAGTGAAAACTGGGATCAGCCCCAGCATTTT. This codes for CASSENWDQPQHF.

This chain connects TRBV5-4 to TRBJ2-1, with TRBD1 identical over 9 bases. The trim removed 2 bases at V and 8 bases at J, leaving 8 bases unmatched. There are 15 residues in the CDR3. Germline V gene data show CDR1 as SGHNT and CDR2 as YYREEE (reference sequence). The CDR3 sequence is CASSFPGQGIDEQFF. CDR3 sequence (DNA): TGTGCCAGCAGCTTTCCGGGACAGGGAATCGATGAGCAGTTCTTC.

In its sample, this clonotype is medium-sized. The rearrangement joins TRBV7-2 to TRBJ2-3, with D possibly being TRBD2 (6 bases). This CDR3 comprises 15 residues. V dropped 4 bases and J dropped 7 bases, with 18 bases sitting between them. The germline V gene encodes CDR1 SGHTA and CDR2 FQGNSA. The CDR3 is CASSSLSGPTYTQYF. The CDR3 DNA is TGTGCCAGCAGCTCCCTCAGCGGGCCCACCTATACGCAGTATTTT.

Worth noting for this clonotype: A much bigger clone sits one base away, suggesting this may be a read error. Because the CDR3's place on the DNA is in doubt, the DNA is left out and the CDR3 is given as listed by TCRdb. This sequence joins TRBV6-1 and TRBJ1-5; TRBD1, the table's D call, lacks a check against the DNA. Ends included, the CDR3 has 15 residues. Per the germline V gene, CDR1 is MNHNS and CDR2 is SASEGT. This chain's CDR3 is CASSEWGTGNQPQNF.

This clonotype was seen many times. The chain has TRBV6-8 and TRBJ2-2; 12 bases map to TRBD1. This CDR3 is 19 amino acids long. Germline V gives CDR1 MNHGY, CDR2 SAAAGT. Trimming took 6 bases from V and 3 from J; bases not matched to a gene: 14. The CDR3 bases are TGTGCCAGCAGCCCTCCGGGACAGGGGGCGCTTATGGACACCGGGGAGCTGTTTTTT. It translates to CASSPPGQGALMDTGELFF.

This clonotype was observed a few times. The V call is TRBV6-4, the J call TRBJ2-2; 9 positions match TRBD2. CDR3 length equals 16 residues. V shed 0 bases and J 8 bases; nucleotides not matched to a gene: 7. Germline lookup yields CDR1 MRHNA and CDR2 SNTAGT. CDR3 amino acids: CASSDSAGTSSGELFF. The CDR3 bases are TGTGCCAGCAGTGACTCGGCCGGGACTAGCTCGGGGGAGCTGTTTTTT.

Points on this clonotype: The conserved final phenylalanine or tryptophan is absent from the CDR3, which likely points to a read error. The DNA is omitted, as the CDR3 cannot be located on it reliably, and the CDR3 follows TCRdb's listing. This rearrangement joins TRBV7-4 to TRBJ2-5; the D call TRBD1 from the table was never checked on the DNA. The germline V gene encodes CDR1 SGHVT and CDR2 SQSDAQ. The CDR3 extends over 16 residues, inclusive of both ends. The chain's CDR3 is CASSLGNRGSSTSSIS.

This chain links TRBV6-1 with TRBJ1-1; 7 nucleotides line up with TRBD1. This CDR3 spans 14 amino acids. After removal of 7 bases from V and 2 bases from J, the junction contained 7 bases not matched to a gene. The V gene's germline CDR1 is MNHNS and CDR2 SASEGT. As DNA, the CDR3 is TGTGCCAGCAATATGTACAGGGGCAACACTGAAGCTTTCTTT. As protein: CASNMYRGNTEAFF.

Only a few counts were recorded for this clonotype. The V gene is TRBV6-1, the J gene TRBJ2-1; 7 bases align to TRBD1. The length of the CDR3 is 18 residues. Germline V gene data show CDR1 as MNHNS and CDR2 as SASEGT. The V and J ends lost 6 bases and 1 base, in that order; junction bases with no gene match: 15. DNA of the CDR3: TGTGCCAGCAGGCTGGGAGTCCGGGACAGAGGTTCCTACAATGAGCAGTTCTTC. Amino acid sequence: CASRLGVRDRGSYNEQFF.

This chain uses TRBV24-1 with TRBJ2-3, with D perhaps TRBD1 (6 bases). The germline V gene encodes CDR1 KGHDR and CDR2 SFDVKD. Trimming took off 4 bases at V and 8 bases at J, with 21 bases between the two ends. The CDR3 totals 16 residues. The CDR3 DNA follows: TGTGCCACCAGTGACCCCGGGGACAAGGGGTCGCGTACGCAGTATTTT. Translating it yields CATSDPGDKGSRTQYF.

This clonotype has ten or more counts. J is TRBJ1-1 and V is TRBV6-1; D is ambiguous. Germline CDR1 MNHNS, CDR2 SASEGT. The CDR3 is made up of 13 amino acids. V gave up 5 bases and J gave up 0 bases, with 7 bases separating them. The CDR3 DNA reads as TGTGCCAGCAGTAGAAACATGAACACTGAAGCTTTCTTT. The encoded protein is CASSRNMNTEAFF.

The rearrangement joins TRBV6-6 to TRBJ2-5, with 14 bases aligning to TRBD2. The J call may be faulty, since TRBJ2-1 better matches the DNA end. CDR1 MNHNY and CDR2 SVGAGI come from the germline V gene (reference sequence). The CDR3 runs 20 residues. Here the CDR3 DNA reads TGTGCCAGCAGCCTGGACCTCAGACTAGCGGGAGGGCCGTCCCAAGAGACCCAGTTCTTC. Translation: CASSLDLRLAGGPSQETQFF.

For this clonotype: This CDR3 fails to terminate in the conserved phenylalanine or tryptophan, so it likely reflects a read error. Because the CDR3's place on the DNA is in doubt, the DNA is left out and the CDR3 is given as listed by TCRdb. The V and J genes are TRBV6-1 and TRBJ2-3; the table's D gene call, TRBD2, was not cross checked with the DNA. The CDR3 spans 14 residues, counting both ends. CDR1 and CDR2 (germline): MNHNS, SASEGT. The CDR3 sequence: CASSLRGGATSSSS.

This chain joins TRBV6-5 and TRBJ2-5; D is possibly TRBD1 (5 bases). The last part of the DNA fits TRBJ2-7 better; the J call may be wrong. Germline lookup yields CDR1 MNHEY and CDR2 SVGAGI. CDR3 length equals 13 residues. CDR3 amino acids: CASSARLGDEQYF. The CDR3 bases are TGTGCCAGCAGTGCACGCCTAGGGGACGAGCAGTACTTC.

This clonotype was observed a handful of times. The chain uses TRBV6-4 and TRBJ2-3; 7 bases are shared with TRBD2. Germline assignment: CDR1 MRHNA and CDR2 SNTAGT. There are 15 residues in the CDR3. V lost 3 bases to trimming and J lost 5 bases; unmatched junction nucleotides: 8. CDR3 bases: TGTGCCAGCAGTGAGGTGGGAGGGCCCGGAGATACGCAGTATTTT. This translates into CASSEVGGPGDTQYF.